This T cell receptor beta chain was obtained from a study of Ad26.COV2.S vaccination and SARS-CoV-2 variants. Remarks on this clone: Antigen: not known. In the same sample, other DNA sequences code for this CDR3.

The CDR3 length is 15 residues. Trimming removed 4 bases at V and 0 bases at J, with 9 bases between. CDR1 LNHDA and CDR2 SQIVND come from the germline V gene (reference sequence). Some clones are missing from TCRdb's copy, which holds only in-frame ones; the method was immunoSEQ multiplex PCR. The sample holds 300,000 to 400,000 clones, about nine tenths seen once. As to treatment: roughly 18 received Ad26.COV2.S at low or high dose, single or two shots; 5 received placebo; per-sample allocation not given. Material that was analyzed had been drawn on day 63 after the first vaccine or placebo injection. The study, taken as a whole, reports: People given the vaccine had a wider spike-specific TCR breadth than placebo recipients did.

The receptor's source is a person aged 18-60 years who received the Ad26.COV2.S COVID-19 vaccine or a placebo. Sequences were derived from peripheral blood, sampled in a trial of Ad26.COV2.S vaccine versus placebo. The chain recombines TRBV19 with TRBJ1-4, with D possibly TRBD1 on 5 matching bases. This CDR3 reads CASSTRQSTNEKLFF. The CDR3 nucleotides read TGTGCCAGTAGTACCCGACAGTCAACTAATGAAAAACTGTTTTTT.